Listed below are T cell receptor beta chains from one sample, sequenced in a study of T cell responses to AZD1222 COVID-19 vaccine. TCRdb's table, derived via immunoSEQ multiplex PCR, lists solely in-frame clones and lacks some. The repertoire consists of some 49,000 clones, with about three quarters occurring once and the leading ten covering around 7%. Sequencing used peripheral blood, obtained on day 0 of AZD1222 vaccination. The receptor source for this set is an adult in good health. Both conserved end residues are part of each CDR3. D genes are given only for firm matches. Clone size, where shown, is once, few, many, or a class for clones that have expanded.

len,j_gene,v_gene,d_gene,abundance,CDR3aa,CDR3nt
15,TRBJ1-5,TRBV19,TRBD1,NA,CASSNGQAAHQPQHF,TGTGCCAGTAGTAACGGACAGGCAGCTCATCAGCCCCAGCATTTT
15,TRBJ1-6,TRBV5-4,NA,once,CASSLGSSYNSPLHF,TGTGCCAGCAGCTTGGGGAGCTCCTATAATTCACCCCTCCACTTT
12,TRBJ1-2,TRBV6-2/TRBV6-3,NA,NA,CASSYPPGGYTF,TGTGCCAGCAGTTACCCCCCGGGGGGCTACACCTTC
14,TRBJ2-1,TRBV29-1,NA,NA,CSVGDSTSYNEQFF,TGCAGCGTGGGGGACTCCACCTCCTACAATGAGCAGTTCTTC
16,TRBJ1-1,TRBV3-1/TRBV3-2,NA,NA,CASSQGAGVPNTEAFF,TGTGCCAGCAGCCAAGGTGCAGGGGTACCGAACACTGAAGCTTTCTTT
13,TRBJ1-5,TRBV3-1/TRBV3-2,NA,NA,CASSQSPNQPQHF,TGTGCCAGCAGCCAATCTCCGAATCAGCCCCAGCATTTT
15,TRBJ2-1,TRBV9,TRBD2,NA,CASSFQSGRADEQFF,TGTGCCAGCAGCTTTCAAAGCGGGAGGGCCGATGAGCAGTTCTTC
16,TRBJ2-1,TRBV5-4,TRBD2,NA,CASSGGTSGSYNEQFF,TGTGCCAGCAGCGGAGGGACTAGCGGAAGCTACAATGAGCAGTTCTTC
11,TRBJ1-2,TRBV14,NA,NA,CASSQESSYTF,TGTGCCAGCAGCCAAGAGTCTAGCTACACCTTC
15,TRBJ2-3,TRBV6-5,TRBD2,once,CASSLLAGGTDTQYF,TGTGCCAGCAGTCTCTTAGCGGGAGGCACAGATACGCAGTATTTT
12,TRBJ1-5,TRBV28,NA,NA,CASTGQGRPQHF,TGTGCCAGCACAGGGCAGGGTCGCCCCCAGCATTTT
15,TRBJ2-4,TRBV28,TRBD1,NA,CASSPPGGAKNIQYF,TGTGCCAGCAGTCCGCCAGGGGGTGCCAAAAACATTCAGTACTTC
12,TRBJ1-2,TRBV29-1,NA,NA,CSVEWTTYGYTF,TGCAGCGTTGAATGGACAACGTATGGCTACACCTTC
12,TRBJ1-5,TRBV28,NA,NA,CASSLLPRPQHF,TGTGCCAGCAGTTTGCTTCCCAGACCCCAGCATTTT
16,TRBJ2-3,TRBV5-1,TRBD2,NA,CASSHGLAGLTDTQYF,TGCGCCAGCAGCCACGGACTAGCGGGGCTGACAGATACGCAGTATTTT
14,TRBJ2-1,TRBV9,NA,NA,CASTSGGPNNEQFF,TGTGCCAGCACATCCGGAGGGCCTAACAATGAGCAGTTCTTC
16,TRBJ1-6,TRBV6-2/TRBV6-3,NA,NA,CASSYSGQRPMSPLHF,TGTGCCAGCAGTTACTCGGGGCAGCGCCCAATGTCACCCCTCCACTTT
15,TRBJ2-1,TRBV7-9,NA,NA,CASRNPGRAYNEQFF,TGTGCCAGCAGGAACCCAGGTCGCGCCTACAATGAGCAGTTCTTC
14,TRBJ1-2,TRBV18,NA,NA,CASSPQGLTIGYTF,TGTGCCAGCTCACCACAGGGGCTGACAATTGGCTACACCTTC
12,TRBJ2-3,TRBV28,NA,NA,CASSLGTDTQYF,TGTGCCAGCAGTTTGGGAACAGATACGCAGTATTTT
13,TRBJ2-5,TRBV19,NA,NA,CASSLSRGKTQYF,TGTGCCAGTAGTTTAAGCCGCGGAAAGACCCAGTACTTC
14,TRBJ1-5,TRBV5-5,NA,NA,CASSSNVNNQPQHF,TGTGCCAGCAGCTCTAACGTGAATAATCAGCCCCAGCATTTT
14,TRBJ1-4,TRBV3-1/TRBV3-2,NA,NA,CASSQDARPEKLFF,TGTGCCAGCAGCCAGGATGCTAGGCCTGAAAAACTGTTTTTT
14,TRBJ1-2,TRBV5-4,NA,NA,CASSLDKTNYGYTF,TGTGCCAGCAGCTTGGACAAAACTAACTATGGCTACACCTTC
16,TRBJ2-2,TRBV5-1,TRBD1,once,CASSITGTGGAGELFF,TGCGCCAGCAGCATTACCGGGACAGGGGGTGCCGGGGAGCTGTTTTTT
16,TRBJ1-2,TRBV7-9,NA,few,CASSLSLMADYYGYTF,TGTGCCAGCAGCTTAAGTCTCATGGCAGACTACTATGGCTACACCTTC
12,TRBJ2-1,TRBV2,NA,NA,CASGGLNNEQFF,TGTGCCAGCGGGGGGCTAAACAATGAGCAGTTCTTC
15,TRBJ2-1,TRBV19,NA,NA,CASSIDRQGLNEQFF,TGTGCCAGTAGTATAGATCGGCAGGGGTTAAATGAGCAGTTCTTC
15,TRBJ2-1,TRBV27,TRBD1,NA,CASSTGQLSLNEQFF,TGTGCCAGCAGTACGGGACAGTTGTCCCTCAATGAGCAGTTCTTC
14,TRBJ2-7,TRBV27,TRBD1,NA,CASSFNRGEGEQYF,TGTGCCAGCAGTTTCAACAGGGGCGAAGGCGAGCAGTACTTC
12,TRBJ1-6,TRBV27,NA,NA,CASSLYRSPLHF,TGTGCCAGCAGTTTATATCGGTCACCCCTCCACTTT
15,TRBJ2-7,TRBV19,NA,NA,CASSSSGTASHEQYF,TGTGCCAGTAGTTCCTCCGGGACCGCCTCCCACGAGCAGTACTTC
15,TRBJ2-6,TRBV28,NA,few,CASSFTGSGANVLTF,TGTGCCAGCAGTTTTACCGGGTCTGGGGCCAACGTCCTGACTTTC
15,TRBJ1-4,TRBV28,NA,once,CASSSLQGSNEKLFF,TGTGCCAGCAGTTCCCTACAGGGCTCTAATGAAAAACTGTTTTTT
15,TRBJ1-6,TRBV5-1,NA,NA,CASSLVPDINSPLHF,TGCGCCAGCAGCTTGGTGCCGGACATTAATTCACCCCTCCACTTT
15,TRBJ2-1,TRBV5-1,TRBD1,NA,CASRVQGESYNEQFF,TGCGCCAGCAGGGTACAGGGGGAATCCTACAATGAGCAGTTCTTC
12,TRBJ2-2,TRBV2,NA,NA,CASYRVTGELFF,TGTGCCAGCTACAGGGTCACCGGGGAGCTGTTTTTT